The clone carrying this TCR beta chain was seen a handful of times. Its target is unknown. The data stem from a study of T cells in Graves' hyperthyroidism and ophthalmopathy. RNA transcripts served as the template for amplifying TCR beta CDR3 regions. First-round RT-PCR of the TCR CDR3 relied on the HTBI primer set. TCRdb recomputed calls from the multiplex PCR reads with MiXCR, one row per CDR3 protein. In the table there are fewer than 300,000 distinct CDR3 sequences, around a quarter of which are singletons. The V and J ends lost 7 bases and 5 bases respectively, with 20 bases between them. The CDR3 loop spans 15 amino acids. Germline V gene data show CDR1 as MNHEY and CDR2 as SVGEGT. Study conclusions and caveats: Model output signaled ophthalmopathy a median roughly six months ahead of onset.

The genes are TRBV6-2 or TRBV6-3 and TRBJ1-1; D may be TRBD1 (5 bases). The sample taken for sequencing was blood. The receptor was isolated from a man between 40 and 49 years old with Graves' hyperthyroidism that later progressed to Graves' ophthalmopathy. The CDR3 here is CASTEPGLDRTEAFF. CDR3 bases: TGTGCCAGCACCGAACCGGGACTTGACCGGACTGAAGCTTTCTTT.